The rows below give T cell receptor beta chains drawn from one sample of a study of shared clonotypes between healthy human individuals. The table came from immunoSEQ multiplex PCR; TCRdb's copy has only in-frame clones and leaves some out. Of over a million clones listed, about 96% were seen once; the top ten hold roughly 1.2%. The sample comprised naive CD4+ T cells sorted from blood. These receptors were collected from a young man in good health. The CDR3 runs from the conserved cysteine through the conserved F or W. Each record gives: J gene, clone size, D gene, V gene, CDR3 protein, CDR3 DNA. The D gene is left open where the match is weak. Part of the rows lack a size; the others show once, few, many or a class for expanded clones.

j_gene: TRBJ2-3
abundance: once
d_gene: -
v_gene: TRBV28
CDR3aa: CASSPPRGNSDTQYF
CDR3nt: TGTGCCAGCAGTCCCCCCAGGGGCAATTCAGATACGCAGTATTTT

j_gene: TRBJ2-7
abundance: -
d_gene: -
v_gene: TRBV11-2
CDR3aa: CASRSALLHYEQYF
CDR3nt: TGTGCCAGCAGGTCAGCCCTTCTCCACTACGAGCAGTACTTC

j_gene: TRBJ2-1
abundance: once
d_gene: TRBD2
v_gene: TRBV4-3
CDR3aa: CASSQISGRYYNEQFF
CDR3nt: TGCGCCAGCAGCCAAATTAGCGGGAGGTACTACAATGAGCAGTTCTTC

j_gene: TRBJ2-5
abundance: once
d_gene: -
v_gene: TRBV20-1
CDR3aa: CSASIQETQYF
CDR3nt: TGCAGTGCTAGTATTCAGGAGACCCAGTACTTC

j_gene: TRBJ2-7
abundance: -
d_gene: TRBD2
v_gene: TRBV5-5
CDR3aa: CASSSGTSGYEQYF
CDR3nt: TGTGCCAGCAGCTCCGGGACTAGCGGATACGAGCAGTACTTC

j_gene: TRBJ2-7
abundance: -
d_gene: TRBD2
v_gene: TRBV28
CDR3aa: CASSVTSGTVYF
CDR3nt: TGTGCCAGCAGCGTGACTAGCGGGACGGTGTACTTC

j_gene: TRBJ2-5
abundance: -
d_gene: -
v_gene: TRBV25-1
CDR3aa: CASSEYPIYQETQYF
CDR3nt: TGTGCCAGCAGTGAATACCCCATTTACCAAGAGACCCAGTACTTC

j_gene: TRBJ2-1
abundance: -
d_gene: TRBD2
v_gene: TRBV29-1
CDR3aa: CSVGTSGRANEQFF
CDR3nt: TGCAGCGTTGGTACTAGCGGGAGGGCCAATGAGCAGTTCTTC

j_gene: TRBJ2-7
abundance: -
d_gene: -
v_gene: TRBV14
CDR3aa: CASSQDPGVPYEQYF
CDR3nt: TGTGCCAGCAGCCAAGATCCCGGGGTTCCCTACGAGCAGTACTTC

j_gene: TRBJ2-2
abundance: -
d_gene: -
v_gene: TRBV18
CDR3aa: CASSPDSGNTGELFF
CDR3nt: TGTGCCAGCTCACCCGATAGCGGGAACACCGGGGAGCTGTTTTTT

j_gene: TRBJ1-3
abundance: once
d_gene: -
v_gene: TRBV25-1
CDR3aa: CASSSPTWVSGNTIYF
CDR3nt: TGTGCCAGCAGTAGCCCCACCTGGGTTTCTGGAAACACCATATATTTT

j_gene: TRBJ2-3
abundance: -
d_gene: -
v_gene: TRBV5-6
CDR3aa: CASSARLGGTQYF
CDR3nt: TGTGCCAGCAGCGCCCGACTAGGCGGTACGCAGTATTTT

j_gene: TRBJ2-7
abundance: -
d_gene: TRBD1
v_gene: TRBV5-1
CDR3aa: CASSLGTGGWPEQYF
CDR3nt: TGCGCCAGCAGCTTGGGGACAGGGGGTTGGCCCGAGCAGTACTTC

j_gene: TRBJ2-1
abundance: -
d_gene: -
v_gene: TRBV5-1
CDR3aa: CASSLISAEQFF
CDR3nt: TGCGCCAGCAGCTTGATCAGCGCTGAGCAGTTCTTC

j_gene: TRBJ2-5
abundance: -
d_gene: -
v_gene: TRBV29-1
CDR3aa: CSVAIETQYF
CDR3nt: TGCAGCGTTGCTATAGAGACCCAGTACTTC

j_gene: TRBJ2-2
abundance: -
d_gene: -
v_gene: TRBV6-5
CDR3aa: CASSYSTGGELFF
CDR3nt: TGTGCCAGCAGTTACTCGACGGGTGGGGAGCTGTTTTTT

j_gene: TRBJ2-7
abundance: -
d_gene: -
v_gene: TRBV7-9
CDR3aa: CASSLASLGSSYEQYF
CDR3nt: TGTGCCAGCAGCTTAGCCTCCCTGGGCAGCTCCTACGAGCAGTACTTC

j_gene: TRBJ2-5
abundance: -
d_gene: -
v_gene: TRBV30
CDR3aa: CAWSVGGKETQYF
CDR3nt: TGTGCCTGGAGTGTAGGGGGGAAAGAGACCCAGTACTTC

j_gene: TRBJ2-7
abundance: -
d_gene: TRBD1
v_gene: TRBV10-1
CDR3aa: CASSETGGLYEQYF
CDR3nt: TGCGCCAGCAGTGAGACAGGGGGCCTATACGAGCAGTACTTC

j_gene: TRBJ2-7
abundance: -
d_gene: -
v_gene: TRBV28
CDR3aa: CASSLPGRGGKRDGLHYEQYF
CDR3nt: TGTGCCAGCAGTTTACCGGGCCGAGGGGGGAAACGGGATGGTCTTCACTACGAGCAGTACTTC

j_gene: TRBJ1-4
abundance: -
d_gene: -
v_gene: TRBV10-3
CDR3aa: CAIRTDPGQKLFF
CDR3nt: TGTGCCATCAGGACGGATCCGGGACAAAAACTGTTTTTT

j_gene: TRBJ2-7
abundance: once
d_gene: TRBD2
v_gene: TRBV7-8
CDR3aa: CASSPQRESYEQYF
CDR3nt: TGTGCCAGCAGCCCCCAGCGGGAAAGCTACGAGCAGTACTTC

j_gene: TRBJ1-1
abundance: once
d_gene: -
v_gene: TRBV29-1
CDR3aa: CSVEEAGFAFF
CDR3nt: TGCAGCGTTGAAGAGGCAGGGTTCGCTTTCTTT

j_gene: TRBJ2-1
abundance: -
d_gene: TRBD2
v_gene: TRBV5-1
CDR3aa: CASFLAGGGNEQFF
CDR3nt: TGCGCCAGCTTTCTAGCGGGAGGAGGCAATGAGCAGTTCTTC

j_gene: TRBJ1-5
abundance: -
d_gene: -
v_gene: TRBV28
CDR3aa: CASSSYLQHF
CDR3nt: TGTGCCAGCAGTTCTTACCTCCAGCATTTT

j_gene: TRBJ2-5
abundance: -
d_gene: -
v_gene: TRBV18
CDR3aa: CASSPIRSSYQETQYF
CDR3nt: TGTGCCAGCTCACCAATCCGGTCATCGTACCAAGAGACCCAGTACTTC

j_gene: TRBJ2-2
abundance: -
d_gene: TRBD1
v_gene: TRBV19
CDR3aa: CASSLEPGQPTGELFF
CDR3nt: TGTGCCAGTAGTCTAGAGCCGGGACAGCCCACCGGGGAGCTGTTTTTT

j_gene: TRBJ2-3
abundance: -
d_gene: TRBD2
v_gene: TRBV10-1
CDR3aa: CASSESFSGRSDTQYF
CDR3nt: TGCGCCAGCAGTGAGTCTTTTAGCGGGAGGTCAGATACGCAGTATTTT

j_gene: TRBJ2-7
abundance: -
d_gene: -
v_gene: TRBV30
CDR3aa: CAWSIGTYEQYF
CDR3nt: TGTGCCTGGAGTATCGGGACTTACGAGCAGTACTTC

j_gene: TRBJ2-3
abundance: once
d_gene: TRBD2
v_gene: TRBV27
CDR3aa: CASSFLAGADTQYF
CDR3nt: TGTGCCAGCAGTTTCCTAGCGGGAGCTGATACGCAGTATTTT

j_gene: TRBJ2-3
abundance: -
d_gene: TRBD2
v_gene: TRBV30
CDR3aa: CAWSFGMASGRTDTQYF
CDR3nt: TGTGCCTGGAGCTTCGGGATGGCTAGCGGGAGAACAGATACGCAGTATTTT

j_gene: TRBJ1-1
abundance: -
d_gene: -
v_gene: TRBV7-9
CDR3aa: CASSPFDSYTEAFF
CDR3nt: TGTGCCAGCAGTCCATTTGACAGTTACACTGAAGCTTTCTTT

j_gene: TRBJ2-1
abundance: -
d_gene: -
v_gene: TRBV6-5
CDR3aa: CASSKNNEQFF
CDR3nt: TGTGCCAGCAGTAAAAACAATGAGCAGTTCTTC

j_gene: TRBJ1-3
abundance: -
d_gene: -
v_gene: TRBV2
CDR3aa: CASSEEGEVAIYF
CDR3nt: TGTGCCAGCAGTGAAGAGGGCGAGGTCGCCATATATTTT

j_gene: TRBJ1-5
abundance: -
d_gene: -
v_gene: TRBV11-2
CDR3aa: CASSLTPLNAKDQPQHF
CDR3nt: TGTGCCAGCAGCTTGACACCCTTAAATGCCAAGGATCAGCCCCAGCATTTT